The T cell receptor beta chain under discussion was sequenced for a study of early T cells in non-severe SARS-CoV-2 infection. Study background: Whole-blood bulk RNA, unsorted, was sequenced, and chains were unpaired. Findings of the study overall: A preference for anti-spike CD8 responses marked VDJdb matching, which missed private and CD4 specificities.

In regard to this clonotype: No antigen is known for it.

Individual cDNA molecules were tagged with unique molecular identifiers, the study reported. TCRdb reprocessed the 5' RACE reads via MiXCR and lists one record per CDR3 protein. The sample yields approximately 60,000 distinct CDR3 sequences, 12% seen once. The germline V gene encodes CDR1 SGHAT and CDR2 FQNNGV. The CDR3 contains 13 residues. V gave up 3 bases and J gave up 11 bases, with 16 bases separating them. This rearrangement joins TRBV11-2 to TRBJ1-1, with TRBD1 as a possible D gene (5 bases). What was sequenced was whole blood. The sequence came from an adult who was a healthcare worker with PCR-confirmed SARS-CoV-2 infection or an uninfected control (not recorded which). The DNA of the CDR3 is TGTGCCAGCAGCTTTCTCCGCGGGGCGGGGGCTTTCTTT. It specifies CASSFLRGAGAFF.